This T cell receptor (beta chain) stems from a study of cytomegalovirus exposure and HLA in healthy donors. General study results and limits: A later analysis showed TCR association rates differing by HLA locus, peaking at DRB1 and lowest at HLA-C. In a later analysis, donors in an Asian-associated ancestry cluster reportedly had fewer N-insertions in productive TCRs than the cohort mean.

From germline, CDR1 is SEHNR and CDR2 FQNEAQ (reference sequence). The ends lost 2 bases at V and 2 bases at J; junction bases unmatched: 6. CDR3 length: 16 amino acids. Nominally healthy donors provided the samples, though records likely missed some immune exposures. PCR used 60 Vbeta primers and 13 Jbeta primers. Measured with immunoSEQ multiplex PCR; TCRdb has only the in-frame clones, and not every one. The sample lists some 180,000 clones; 76% were seen once. Of note for this clone: Its antigen remains unidentified.

This chain connects TRBV7-9 to TRBJ2-3, with 8 bases fitting TRBD1. The sequenced material came from PBMCs. The clonotype comes from a man between 18 and 29 years old in good health and CMV-seronegative. The CDR3 is CASSLPGQATTDTQYF. The CDR3 bases are TGTGCCAGCAGCTTACCGGGACAGGCAACCACAGATACGCAGTATTTT.